This record concerns one T cell receptor beta chain sequence. This CDR3 has 15 residues. Germline CDR1 reads LGHNA; CDR2 reads YSLEER. With V trimmed by 0 bases and J by 7 bases, 6 bases remained unmatched. This sample is part of a study of blood T cell repertoires in COVID-19. Study overall: Material from acute and convalescent COVID-19 was sourced from the United States, Italy and Spain. Sources were T cells, B-cell-depleted T cells, or PBMCs; the material itself was cDNA or gDNA.

Authors' analysis steps: Counts of nucleated cells, estimated from reference gene primer amplification, were obtained. Sequenced by immunoSEQ multiplex PCR; TCRdb stores in-frame clones only, minus some. V and J calls and clone size follow that table, whereas D and trimming were derived from the DNA. In the table there are 95,000 to 150,000 clones, approximately 83% of which are singletons. This clonotype originated in a woman in her 70s with acute or convalescent COVID-19. This chain uses TRBV4-3 with TRBJ1-2; 9 bases are shared with TRBD1. Sequenced: peripheral blood. CDR3: CASSQEGTGLSGYTF. The CDR3, as DNA: TGCGCCAGCAGCCAAGAAGGGACAGGGCTAAGTGGCTACACCTTC.